This TCR beta chain came from a study of T cell repertoires in ileal Crohn's disease. About the study: Median disease duration was 7.9 years; roughly 35% smoked at surgery. Roughly 0.55 micrograms of biopsy DNA per sample underwent TCRB immunosequencing.

Germline V lookup: CDR1 SGHAT, CDR2 FQNNGV. The CDR3 extends over 14 amino acids. With 2 bases removed from V and 1 base from J, the gap between germline ends came to 8 bases. Assay: immunoSEQ multiplex PCR; the TCRdb copy retains only in-frame clones and omits some. The sample shows 7,400 or so clones, around 85% of them seen only once. Study-wide findings and caveats: Clonal expansions were more frequent in active smokers than non-smokers at surgery.

Of note for this clone: Its specificity is unknown.

Noted time point: inflamed ileum from the surgical specimen. Adults with ileal or ileocolonic Crohn's disease and an indication for resection were eligible. The source material was ileal tissue. V is TRBV11-2 and J is TRBJ1-1, with D unclear. The clonotype was recovered from an adult with Crohn's disease. The CDR3 protein is CASSLRRSNTEAFF. The CDR3 DNA follows: TGTGCCAGCAGCTTACGCCGGTCGAACACTGAAGCTTTCTTT.